One sample yielded the 32 T cell receptor beta chains listed below, sequenced in a study of cytomegalovirus exposure and HLA in healthy donors. 13 Jbeta primers and 60 Vbeta primers were used for the PCR. Assay used: immunoSEQ multiplex PCR; TCRdb lists only in-frame clones, some missing. Seen here are under 200,000 clones, roughly 80% observed once, and the top ten hold about 1.7%. The specimen was PBMCs. These receptors were obtained from a woman aged 18-30 years in good health and CMV-seronegative.

The chain employs TRBV28 and TRBJ2-7; a weak D match, TRBD1 (6 bases). Germline CDR1 and CDR2: MDHEN and SYDVKM. Trimming took 8 bases from V and 3 from J, leaving 11 bases between them. This CDR3 contains 12 residues. The CDR3 nucleotides read TGTGCCAGCGGGACATACTACTACGAGCAGTACTTC. Protein: CASGTYYYEQYF.

V is TRBV7-9 and J is TRBJ1-1; TRBD1 aligns across 8 bases. Germline V gene lookup returns CDR1 SEHNR and CDR2 FQNEAQ (reference sequence). Trimming at V came to 6 bases and at J to 4 bases, leaving 7 bases not matched to a gene. The CDR3 has 14 residues. This chain's CDR3 is CASSLQGEGTEAFF. In DNA, the CDR3 is TGTGCCAGCAGTCTACAGGGGGAGGGCACTGAAGCTTTCTTT.

The chain couples TRBV6-5 to TRBJ2-2, with D uncertain. Germline-derived CDR1 and CDR2 are MNHEY and SVGAGI. Trimming stripped 7 bases from V and 3 bases from J, with 3 bases between. This CDR3 contains 11 residues. The CDR3 DNA sequence: TGTGCCAGCACCTACACCGGGGAGCTGTTTTTT. It is translated as CASTYTGELFF.

This sequence joins TRBV7-9 and TRBJ1-1; 7 nucleotides agree with TRBD1. The ends lost 5 bases at V and 7 bases at J; junction bases unmatched: 4. Germline V gene lookup returns CDR1 SEHNR and CDR2 FQNEAQ (reference sequence). The CDR3 length is 12 residues. CDR3 nucleotide sequence: TGTGCCAGCAGCGCGACAGGGCTTGAAGCTTTCTTT. Residues: CASSATGLEAFF. Filled out from reference TRBV7-9 and TRBJ1-1, the complete variable domain reads DTGVSQNPRHKITKRGQNVTFRCDPISEHNRLYWYRQTLGQGPEFLTYFQNEAQLEKSRLLSDRFSAERPKGSFSTLEIQRTEQGDSAMYLCASSATGLEAFFGQGTRLTVV.

This clone has more than one count but fewer than ten. The CDR3: CASSEYSYGYTF. In DNA, the CDR3 is TGTGCCAGCAGTGAATACTCCTATGGCTACACCTTC. This rearrangement joins TRBV6-1 to TRBJ1-2; no definite D call. The CDR3 covers 12 residues. V was clipped by 2 bases and J by 4 bases, with 5 bases between them. Looked up from germline, CDR1 is MNHNS and CDR2 is SASEGT.

The rearrangement uses TRBV7-2 and TRBJ2-3; no definite D call. The length of the CDR3 is 14 residues. V was pared by 2 bases and J by 4 bases, with 10 bases between. Germline CDR1 and CDR2: SGHTA and FQGNSA. The DNA for the CDR3 is TGTGCCAGCAGCTTACGAGGCTTGGCAGATACGCAGTATTTT. Translating it yields CASSLRGLADTQYF.

The rearrangement joins TRBV5-4 to TRBJ2-5; D perhaps matches TRBD2 (5 bases). V was trimmed by 5 bases and J by 1 base, leaving 15 bases between them. Germline V gives CDR1 SGHNT, CDR2 YYREEE (reference sequence). This CDR3 is built from 15 residues. CDR3 amino acids: CASRRGYGSQETQYF. The CDR3 DNA reads as TGTGCCAGCAGGAGAGGGTACGGCTCCCAAGAGACCCAGTACTTC.

This chain joins TRBV11-2 and TRBJ2-5, with TRBD1 identical over 8 bases. V gave up 5 bases and J gave up 5 bases; unmatched junction bases: 7. Germline V CDR1 and CDR2: SGHAT, FQNNGV. This CDR3 has 14 residues. CDR3 amino acids: CASSLGQGVETQYF. CDR3 nucleotides: TGTGCCAGCAGCCTAGGACAGGGAGTGGAGACCCAGTACTTC. The full variable domain, rest sourced from reference TRBV11-2 and TRBJ2-5, is EAGVAQSPRYKIIEKRQSVAFWCNPISGHATLYWYQQILGQGPKLLIQFQNNGVVDDSQLPKDRFSAERLKGVDSTLKIQPAKLEDSAVYLCASSLGQGVETQYFGPGTRLLVL.

This clone occurred a few times. This sequence joins TRBV4-3 and TRBJ2-1; 15 bases agree with TRBD2. After removal of 0 bases from V and 9 bases from J, the junction contained 9 bases not matched to a gene. The CDR3 has 18 amino acids. Germline V gene lookup returns CDR1 LGHNA and CDR2 YSLEER. CDR3 sequence (DNA): TGCGCCAGCAGCCAAGATCACGGACTAGCGGGAGGGCCGGGTGAGCAGTTCTTC. Its protein product is CASSQDHGLAGGPGEQFF.

This clone is a singleton in its sample. The V and J genes are TRBV5-1 and TRBJ1-2; D gene ambiguous. The CDR3 covers 15 residues. V lost 0 bases to trimming and J lost 0 bases, with 9 bases between them. The germline V gene encodes CDR1 SGHRS and CDR2 YFSETQ. CDR3: CASSLAGGTNYGYTF. The DNA for the CDR3 is TGCGCCAGCAGCTTGGCCGGCGGAACTAACTATGGCTACACCTTC.

V is TRBV12-5 and J is TRBJ1-2, with a possible D match to TRBD1 (6 bases). The CDR3 extends over 16 amino acids. V was cut by 0 bases and J by 0 bases, with 11 bases left in between. Germline CDR1 and CDR2: LGHNT and FRNRAP. The CDR3 is CASGLVLRDTNYGYTF. The CDR3 bases are TGTGCTAGTGGTTTGGTACTCCGGGACACTAACTATGGCTACACCTTC.

This chain links TRBV4-3 with TRBJ2-1; 9 bases map to TRBD2. With V trimmed by 2 bases and J by 3 bases, 5 bases remained unmatched. Germline V gene sequence: CDR1 LGHNA, CDR2 YSLEER. This CDR3 comprises 16 residues. This CDR3 reads CASSQNLAGVYNEQFF. The CDR3 region has the DNA TGCGCCAGCAGCCAAAATTTAGCGGGAGTCTACAATGAGCAGTTCTTC.

This clone has a handful of counts. The chain recombines TRBV28 with TRBJ1-3, with 7 bases aligning to TRBD1. Germline V gene sequence: CDR1 MDHEN, CDR2 SYDVKM. The CDR3 consists of 14 residues. The trim removed 5 bases at V and 1 base at J, leaving 2 bases unmatched. CDR3 sequence (DNA): TGTGCCAGCAGTCCGGACAGGTCTGGAAACACCATATATTTT. As protein: CASSPDRSGNTIYF.

The gene calls are TRBV2 and TRBJ2-3, with TRBD2 matching 10 bases. The CDR3 spans 15 residues. The ends lost 2 bases at V and 4 bases at J; junction bases unmatched: 3. From germline, CDR1 is SNHLY and CDR2 FYNNEI. CDR3 region: CASSENLAGADTQYF. DNA of the CDR3: TGTGCCAGCAGTGAAAATCTAGCGGGGGCAGATACGCAGTATTTT.

The chain uses TRBV6-5 and TRBJ2-7, with 8 bases matching TRBD1. Germline V gene data show CDR1 as MNHEY and CDR2 as SVGAGI. With V trimmed by 0 bases and J by 3 bases, 4 bases remained unmatched. CDR3 length equals 15 residues. CDR3 nucleotide sequence: TGTGCCAGCAGTTACTCAGTTGGACAGGGCTACGAGCAGTACTTC. Its protein is CASSYSVGQGYEQYF.

The chain recombines TRBV13 with TRBJ2-1, with 8 bases lining up with TRBD1. CDR1 is PRHDT, CDR2 FYEKMQ, per germline (reference sequence). There are 15 residues in the CDR3. The V segment lost 2 bases and the J segment 2 bases; nucleotides outside the gene matches: 2. CDR3 loop: CASSLQGAPYNEQFF. The CDR3 DNA reads TGTGCCAGCAGCTTACAGGGGGCCCCCTACAATGAGCAGTTCTTC. Full variable domain (rest looked up from reference TRBV13 and TRBJ2-1): AAGVIQSPRHLIKEKRETATLKCYPIPRHDTVYWYQQGPGQDPQFLISFYEKMQSDKGSIPDRFSAQQFSDYHSELNMSSLELGDSALYFCASSLQGAPYNEQFFGPGTRLTVL.

The rearrangement joins TRBV23-1 to TRBJ1-2, with D unclear. TRBV23-1 is classed as an ORF, of uncertain function. The CDR3 runs 16 residues. Trimming shortened V by 6 bases and J by 4 bases, and 21 bases separated the two germline ends. CDR3 residues: CASSRPFLWRFYGYTF. For the CDR3, the DNA is TGCGCCAGCAGCCGGCCATTTCTGTGGCGGTTCTATGGCTACACCTTC.

The V gene is TRBV2, the J gene TRBJ2-1, with TRBD2 identical over 8 bases. The CDR3 consists of 16 residues. Germline CDR1 SNHLY, CDR2 FYNNEI. V lost 8 bases and J lost 0; bases outside the gene matches: 9. CDR3 sequence (DNA): TGTGCCAGCGGAAGAGAAGCGGGAGTCTCCTACAATGAGCAGTTCTTC. This sequence encodes CASGREAGVSYNEQFF.

The V and J genes are TRBV6-5 and TRBJ2-7; possible D gene TRBD1, 6 bases. Deletions cut 2 bases from V and 2 bases from J, with 7 bases between. Germline-derived CDR1 and CDR2 are MNHEY and SVGAGI. The CDR3 loop spans 13 amino acids. This CDR3 is CASSYGQTYEQYF. CDR3 nucleotide sequence: TGTGCCAGCAGTTACGGACAGACCTACGAGCAGTACTTC.

The gene calls are TRBV27 and TRBJ2-7; 11 bases are a match to TRBD2. The trim removed 6 bases at V and 2 bases at J, leaving 3 bases unmatched. The germline gives CDR1 MNHEY, CDR2 SMNVEV (reference sequence). The CDR3 covers 14 residues. The CDR3 is CASSSTSGAYEQYF. DNA for the CDR3: TGTGCCAGCAGCTCGACTAGCGGGGCCTACGAGCAGTACTTC.

The chain employs TRBV29-1 and TRBJ1-1; the D is unclear. The V end lost 1 base, the J end lost 5 bases, and 11 bases lay between the germline ends. Germline V gene data show CDR1 as SQVTM and CDR2 as ANQGSEA. The length of the CDR3 is 13 residues. The CDR3 DNA sequence: TGCAGCGTTGAAGGACACCCTTTTACTGAAGCTTTCTTT. It is translated as CSVEGHPFTEAFF. The variable domain in full, with the rest retrieved from reference TRBV29-1 and TRBJ1-1, is SAVISQKPSRDICQRGTSLTIQCQVDSQVTMMFWYRQQPGQSLTLIATANQGSEATYESGFVIDKFPISRPNLTFSTLTVSNMSPEDSSIYLCSVEGHPFTEAFFGQGTRLTVV.

The chain joins TRBV18 to TRBJ1-2, with TRBD1 identical over 12 bases. Looked up from germline, CDR1 is KGHSH and CDR2 is LQKENI. With V trimmed by 3 bases and J by 6 bases, 11 bases remained unmatched. CDR3 length: 17 amino acids. CDR3 bases: TGTGCCAGCTCACCGACCGGGACAGGGGGCGCACGTGATGGCTACACCTTC. This translates into CASSPTGTGGARDGYTF.

The CDR3 DNA sequence: TGTGCCAGCAGACGAGAGACTAGCCCCTACGAGCAGTACTTC. Its translation is CASRRETSPYEQYF. The gene calls are TRBV28 and TRBJ2-7, with 7 bases aligning to TRBD2. This CDR3 spans 14 amino acids. V lost 6 bases to trimming and J lost 2 bases; unmatched junction nucleotides: 7. Germline CDR1 is MDHEN and CDR2 is SYDVKM.

The J gene is TRBJ2-7, the V gene TRBV13; D possibly corresponds to TRBD2 (5 bases). The CDR3 has 15 residues. With 5 bases removed from V and 2 bases from J, the gap between germline ends came to 16 bases. Germline assignment: CDR1 PRHDT and CDR2 FYEKMQ (reference sequence). The CDR3 loop is CASSGRVANPYEQYF. CDR3 in DNA: TGTGCCAGCAGCGGTCGAGTAGCGAACCCCTACGAGCAGTACTTC.

V usage is TRBV28 and J usage is TRBJ2-1; 9 nucleotides align to TRBD2. Germline-derived CDR1 and CDR2 are MDHEN and SYDVKM. The V and J ends lost 4 bases and 8 bases, in that order; junction bases with no gene match: 6. CDR3 length: 14 residues. The CDR3: CASSSAGGRYEQFF. CDR3 sequence (DNA): TGTGCCAGCAGTTCGGCGGGAGGGAGGTATGAGCAGTTCTTC.

The chain carries TRBV5-5 and TRBJ2-7; no firm D call. This CDR3 is built from 13 residues. The germline V gene encodes CDR1 SGHKS and CDR2 YYEKEE (reference sequence). V lost 1 base, J lost 7 bases, and 12 bases lay in between. The DNA for the CDR3 is TGTGCCAGCAGCTTGTTTCTAGTCGGTGAGCAGTACGTC. Amino acids: CASSLFLVGEQYV.

This chain links TRBV2 with TRBJ2-2, with D possibly matching TRBD2 (6 bases). V lost 3 bases, J lost 3 bases, and 17 bases lay in between. The germline V gene has CDR1 SNHLY and CDR2 FYNNEI. The CDR3 contains 17 residues. DNA for the CDR3: TGTGCCAGCAGTGATCAAGCGGAACTAGCAGACACCGGGGAGCTGTTTTTT. This encodes CASSDQAELADTGELFF.

The chain is built from TRBV7-9 and TRBJ2-5, with 8 positions matching TRBD1. The CDR3 is made up of 16 amino acids. CDR1 and CDR2 from the germline V gene are SEHNR and FQNEAQ (reference sequence). With 7 bases clipped from V and 1 base from J, the junction kept 11 bases outside the gene matches. Here the CDR3 reads CASNLTPGQAQETQYF. The DNA of the CDR3 is TGTGCCAGCAACCTCACTCCGGGACAGGCCCAAGAGACCCAGTACTTC.

The rearrangement uses TRBV10-3 and TRBJ2-7; 10 bases agree with TRBD2. With V trimmed by 6 bases and J by 5 bases, 7 bases remained unmatched. Germline loops: CDR1 ENHRY, CDR2 SYGVKD. The CDR3 sequence is 14 residues long. This CDR3 is CAIRSLAGFDEQYF. CDR3 coding DNA: TGTGCCATCAGATCACTAGCGGGATTCGACGAGCAGTACTTC.

The chain has TRBV7-5 and TRBJ1-6. TRBV7-5 is a pseudogene. The CDR3 sequence is 15 residues long. The CDR3 loop is CARTGGGGLNSPLHF. The CDR3 DNA follows: TGTGCCAGAACTGGGGGGGGAGGGCTGAATTCACCCCTCCACTTT.

A note on this clone: Germline is not matched at one junction end, which may reflect a read error. The V call is TRBV28, the J call TRBJ2-7, with TRBD2 matching over 10 bases. This CDR3 contains 16 residues. Germline CDR1 and CDR2: MDHEN and SYDVKM. The CDR3 here is CAGSLTTSGHSYEQYF. CDR3 DNA sequence: TGTGCCGGCAGTTTGACGACTAGCGGGCACTCCTACGAGCAGTACTTC.

This clone occurred once. The chain uses TRBV11-2 and TRBJ1-6, with 7 bases identical to TRBD1. With 2 bases clipped from V and 6 bases from J, the junction kept 13 bases outside the gene matches. The germline CDR1 and CDR2 sequences are SGHAT and FQNNGV. The CDR3 consists of 18 residues. The CDR3, as DNA: TGTGCCAGCAGCTTATCAACTACCGGGACAGATATTAATTCACCCCTCCACTTT. It specifies CASSLSTTGTDINSPLHF.